This entry lists 25 T cell receptor beta chains sequenced from one sample in a study of blood T cell repertoires in COVID-19. The repertoire was sequenced with immunoSEQ multiplex PCR; TCRdb's copy has only in-frame clones and lacks some. Found here are about 180,000 clones, over 80% of them singletons; the top ten hold around 8%. Source material: peripheral blood. The receptors stem from a woman between 65 and 79 years old with COVID-19, enrolled during active disease.

The chain combines TRBV14 with TRBJ2-3; 12 nucleotides agree with TRBD2. The CDR3 is made up of 16 amino acids. J gave up 2 bases and V 3 bases, and 3 bases lay outside the gene matches. Germline V gene lookup returns CDR1 SGHDN and CDR2 FVKESK. CDR3 sequence (DNA): TGTGCCAGCAGCCAGAGGACTAGCGGGGTCACAGATACGCAGTATTTT. Translating it yields CASSQRTSGVTDTQYF.

The chain carries TRBV18 and TRBJ1-5; D is possibly TRBD1 (5 bases). The CDR3 has 16 amino acids. The V gene lost 4 bases and the J gene lost 0 bases, with 13 bases spanning the gap. The germline gives CDR1 KGHSH, CDR2 LQKENI. The CDR3 region is CASSQTGPPSNQPQHF. The CDR3, as DNA: TGTGCCAGCTCACAAACAGGTCCTCCTAGCAATCAGCCCCAGCATTTT.

The chain couples TRBV5-4 to TRBJ2-5; 12 nucleotides line up with TRBD2. This CDR3 comprises 15 residues. The junction had 5 bases not matched to a gene; V was cut back by 4 bases and J by 4 bases. Per germline, CDR1 SGHNT and CDR2 YYREEE (reference sequence). CDR3 sequence: CASSRTSGAIETQYF. DNA for the CDR3: TGTGCCAGCAGCCGGACTAGCGGGGCCATAGAGACCCAGTACTTC.

The J gene is TRBJ1-1, the V gene TRBV28; perhaps TRBD1 as D (5 bases). The CDR3 runs to 14 residues. The V and J ends lost 3 bases and 0 bases respectively, with 8 bases between them. Germline V gene sequence: CDR1 MDHEN, CDR2 SYDVKM. The CDR3 DNA reads as TGTGCCAGCAGTTTTCAGGGTTTGAACACTGAAGCTTTCTTT. Translated: CASSFQGLNTEAFF.

The V gene is TRBV28, the J gene TRBJ1-1, with 10 nucleotides matching TRBD1. This CDR3 contains 14 residues. Unmatched junction bases numbered 6, after V lost 6 bases and J lost 5 bases. Germline V gives CDR1 MDHEN, CDR2 SYDVKM. The CDR3 sequence: CASRTGQGKTEAFF. CDR3 bases: TGTGCCAGCAGGACGGGACAGGGGAAGACTGAAGCTTTCTTT.

This clone was recorded only once. The CDR3 reads CASRPQQTNQETQYF. The CDR3 DNA reads as TGTGCCAGCAGGCCTCAGCAGACAAACCAAGAGACCCAGTACTTC. The chain uses TRBV19 and TRBJ2-5, with D hard to call. Germline-derived CDR1 and CDR2 are LNHDA and SQIVND (reference sequence). There are 15 residues in the CDR3. Trimming left V 9 bases short and J 0 bases short, with 17 bases between.

This clone was picked up one time. This chain joins TRBV6-5 and TRBJ2-7, with 13 bases aligning to TRBD2. V shed 6 bases and J 7 bases; nucleotides not matched to a gene: 9. There are 15 residues in the CDR3. CDR1 and CDR2 (germline): MNHEY, SVGAGI. The CDR3 protein is CASRNGLAGVDEQYF. Written as DNA, the CDR3 is TGTGCCAGCAGGAATGGACTAGCGGGAGTTGATGAGCAGTACTTC.

This clone has a single count. V and J are TRBV27 and TRBJ2-7; 11 bases align to TRBD2. In germline, CDR1 is MNHEY, CDR2 SMNVEV (reference sequence). J was trimmed by 2 bases and V by 6 bases; bases with no gene match: 6. This CDR3 region has 15 residues. This CDR3 reads CASRRETSGTYEQYF. Written as DNA, the CDR3 is TGTGCCAGCAGGCGGGAGACTAGCGGGACCTACGAGCAGTACTTC.

The chain employs TRBV28 and TRBJ1-2, with D perhaps TRBD1 (6 bases). The germline V gene has CDR1 MDHEN and CDR2 SYDVKM. The CDR3 consists of 16 residues. V was pared by 6 bases and J by 4 bases, with 21 bases between. CDR3 loop: CASRLARDTHPYGYTF. The CDR3 nucleotides read TGTGCCAGCAGACTCGCCCGGGACACCCACCCCTATGGCTACACCTTC.

This chain links TRBV7-3 with TRBJ2-3, with D perhaps matching TRBD2 (5 bases). The CDR3 has 14 amino acids. Germline assignment: CDR1 SGHTA and CDR2 FQGTGA. V was clipped by 3 bases and J by 4 bases, with 11 bases between them. The CDR3 protein is CASSLSGRADTQYF. CDR3 sequence (DNA): TGTGCCAGCAGCTTGTCGGGAAGAGCAGATACGCAGTATTTT.

This clone was seen a single time. The chain links TRBV3-1 (or the pseudogene TRBV3-2) to TRBJ1-5; 12 positions agree with TRBD1. V shed 3 bases, J shed 5 bases, and the junction held 2 bases outside the gene matches. Per the germline V gene, CDR1 is LGHDT and CDR2 is YNNKEL (reference sequence). The CDR3 runs to 15 residues. As DNA, the CDR3 is TGTGCCAGCAGCCAGGGACAGGGGGCCCATCAGCCCCAGCATTTT. This gives the protein CASSQGQGAHQPQHF.

This clone has at least ten counts. J is TRBJ1-1 and V is TRBV19; 7 bases fit TRBD1. With V trimmed by 5 bases and J by 6 bases, 9 bases remained unmatched. The CDR3 is 14 amino acids. Germline V CDR1 and CDR2: LNHDA, SQIVND (reference sequence). This CDR3 is CASSPRQGTSEAFF. The CDR3 DNA follows: TGTGCCAGTAGTCCGAGACAGGGAACTTCTGAAGCTTTCTTT.

This clone was seen just once. The chain employs TRBV29-1 and TRBJ1-1, with a weak D call TRBD1 (5 bases). Germline CDR1 is SQVTM and CDR2 is ANQGSEA. V lost 7 bases and J lost 3, with 18 bases in between. The CDR3 loop spans 14 amino acids. The CDR3 DNA sequence: TGCAGCGCCAGACCCAGGACAACCTACACTGAAGCTTTCTTT. Protein: CSARPRTTYTEAFF.

The gene calls are TRBV7-7 and TRBJ1-6; D may be TRBD1 (5 bases). Per germline, CDR1 SSHAT and CDR2 FNYEAQ (reference sequence). The V and J ends lost 5 bases and 8 bases respectively, with 13 bases between them. The CDR3 extends over 14 amino acids. As DNA, the CDR3 is TGTGCCAGCAGCCTCAGGACACCTGATTCACCCCTCCACTTT. This translates into CASSLRTPDSPLHF.

The chain uses TRBV6-5 and TRBJ1-1; D remains ambiguous. Trimming cost V 0 bases and J 4 bases, with 12 bases left between them. The germline V gene encodes CDR1 MNHEY and CDR2 SVGAGI. The CDR3 spans 15 residues. The CDR3 region has the DNA TGTGCCAGCAGTTACTCTCTGGTTTCGGGCACTGAAGCTTTCTTT. It is translated as CASSYSLVSGTEAFF.

This clone came up once. This chain links TRBV7-2 with TRBJ2-3; D unclear. The CDR3 consists of 17 residues. The germline CDR1 and CDR2 sequences are SGHTA and FQGNSA. V was trimmed by 1 base and J by 1 base, leaving 15 bases between them. As DNA, the CDR3 is TGTGCCAGCAGCTTAGTCCGCCGAGGCAGCGGCACAGATACGCAGTATTTT. It is translated as CASSLVRRGSGTDTQYF.

The genes are TRBV4-3 and TRBJ2-1; possibly TRBD1 for D (5 bases). The germline V gene has CDR1 LGHNA and CDR2 YSLEER. CDR3 length: 19 amino acids. V dropped 0 bases and J dropped 8 bases, with 26 bases sitting between them. The CDR3 sequence is CASSQELGISAGIQDEQFF. CDR3 coding DNA: TGCGCCAGCAGCCAAGAGTTGGGAATTTCTGCAGGGATTCAGGATGAGCAGTTCTTC.

The gene calls are TRBV19 and TRBJ2-1; 7 nucleotides align to TRBD2. This CDR3 spans 14 amino acids. V trimming: 7 bases; J trimming: 0 bases; junction bases outside the gene matches: 3. CDR1 is LNHDA and CDR2 is SQIVND in the germline V gene (reference sequence). Here the CDR3 reads CASTGDYSYNEQFF. CDR3 in DNA: TGTGCCAGTACCGGGGACTACTCCTACAATGAGCAGTTCTTC.

This clone showed up just a few times. The chain has TRBV29-1 and TRBJ1-1; D is uncertain. V lost 1 base and J lost 10, with 22 bases in between. This CDR3 contains 15 residues. Germline lookup yields CDR1 SQVTM and CDR2 ANQGSEA. In DNA, the CDR3 is TGCAGCGTTGAAGGCTCGAACAGTCGAGGGATCGGAGCTTTCTTT. It codes for CSVEGSNSRGIGAFF.

The chain employs TRBV10-3 and TRBJ2-5; D may be TRBD1 (5 bases). This CDR3 contains 16 residues. Trimming left V 0 bases short and J 4 bases short, with 15 bases between. Germline CDR1 is ENHRY and CDR2 is SYGVKD. The CDR3 sequence is CAISESRDPQGETQYF. CDR3 nucleotide sequence: TGTGCCATCAGTGAGTCGAGAGACCCCCAGGGAGAGACCCAGTACTTC.

This clone has more than one count but fewer than ten. V and J are TRBV6-2 or TRBV6-3 and TRBJ2-7; D unclear. CDR1 and CDR2 (germline): MNHEY, SVGEGT. CDR3 length equals 11 residues. Trimming shortened V by 4 bases and J by 4 bases, and 5 bases separated the two germline ends. The CDR3 is CASSWAYEQYF. CDR3 bases: TGTGCCAGCAGTTGGGCATACGAGCAGTACTTC.

The V gene is TRBV30, the J gene TRBJ1-1; TRBD1 aligns across 7 bases. The CDR3 is made up of 12 amino acids. Germline V gene lookup returns CDR1 GTSNPN and CDR2 SVGIG (reference sequence). J lost 1 base, V lost 5 bases, and 1 base had no gene match. This chain's CDR3 is CAWGQENTEAFF. CDR3 nucleotide sequence: TGTGCCTGGGGACAGGAGAACACTGAAGCTTTCTTT.

The chain couples TRBV7-2 to TRBJ1-1, with D possibly TRBD1 on 5 matching bases. CDR3 length: 15 residues. CDR1 and CDR2 (germline): SGHTA, FQGNSA. Between the trimmed V and J ends, which lost 5 bases and 1 base, there was a span of 14 bases. CDR3 coding DNA: TGTGCCAGCAGCCACGACAGCCATCAGAACACTGAAGCTTTCTTT. As protein: CASSHDSHQNTEAFF.

The chain joins TRBV29-1 to TRBJ2-3, with 11 positions matching TRBD1. There are 15 residues in the CDR3. With V trimmed by 2 bases and J by 4 bases, 5 bases remained unmatched. Germline lookup yields CDR1 SQVTM and CDR2 ANQGSEA. The DNA of the CDR3 is TGCAGCGTTGAAAAGGGACAGGGGGGGGCAGATACGCAGTATTTT. Residues: CSVEKGQGGADTQYF.

This chain links TRBV7-3 with TRBJ2-5; D possibly corresponds to TRBD2 (5 bases). The germline V gene has CDR1 SGHTA and CDR2 FQGTGA. Trimming cost V 3 bases and J 5 bases, with 13 bases left between them. CDR3 length equals 14 residues. CDR3 loop: CASSFNGVGETQYF. DNA for the CDR3: TGTGCCAGCAGCTTCAACGGGGTCGGCGAGACCCAGTACTTC.